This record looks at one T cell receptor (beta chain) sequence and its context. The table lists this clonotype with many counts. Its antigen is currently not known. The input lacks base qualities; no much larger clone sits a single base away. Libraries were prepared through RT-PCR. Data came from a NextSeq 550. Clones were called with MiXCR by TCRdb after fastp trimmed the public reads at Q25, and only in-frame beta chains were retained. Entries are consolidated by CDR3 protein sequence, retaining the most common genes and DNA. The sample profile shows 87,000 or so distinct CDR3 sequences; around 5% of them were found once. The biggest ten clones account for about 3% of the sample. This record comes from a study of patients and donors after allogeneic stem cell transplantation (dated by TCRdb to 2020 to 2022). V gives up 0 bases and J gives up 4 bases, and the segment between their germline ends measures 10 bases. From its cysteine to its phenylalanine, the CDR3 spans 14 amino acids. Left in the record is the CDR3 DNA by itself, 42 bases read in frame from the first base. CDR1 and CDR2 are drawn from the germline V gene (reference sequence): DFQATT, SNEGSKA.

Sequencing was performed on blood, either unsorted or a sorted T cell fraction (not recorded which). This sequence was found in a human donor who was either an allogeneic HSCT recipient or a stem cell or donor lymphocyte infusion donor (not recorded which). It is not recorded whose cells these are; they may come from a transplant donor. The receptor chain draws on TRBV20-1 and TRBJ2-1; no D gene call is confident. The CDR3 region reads CSARDRFRYNEQFF. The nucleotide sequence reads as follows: TGCAGTGCTAGAGATAGGTTCAGGTACAATGAGCAGTTCTTC.